A selection of T cell receptor beta chains follows, all from one sample in a study of blood T cell repertoires in COVID-19. TCRdb's table, derived via immunoSEQ multiplex PCR, lists solely in-frame clones and lacks some. Here the sample spans around 60,000 clones, approximately 80% being singletons. Material: peripheral blood. The receptors derive from a man aged 60 to 69 with acute or convalescent COVID-19. Both conserved end residues are part of each CDR3. The order of the fields is V gene, D gene, J gene, clone size, CDR3 protein, CDR3 DNA. D genes are given only for firm matches. Clone size is not always given. Where it is, it says once, few, many or a class for expanded clones.

>TRBV2|.|TRBJ1-5|.
CASSRGGNQPQHF
TGTGCCAGCAGTCGGGGGGGCAATCAGCCCCAGCATTTT
>TRBV9|TRBD1|TRBJ1-6|.
CASSGQGSTYNSPLHF
TGTGCCAGCAGCGGACAGGGGAGCACCTATAATTCACCCCTCCACTTT
>TRBV5-1|TRBD1|TRBJ1-1|few
CASSYDTGGEAFF
TGCGCCAGCAGCTACGATACAGGGGGCGAAGCTTTCTTT
>TRBV6-1|.|TRBJ2-7|.
CASSDPRTDSSYEQYF
TGTGCCAGCAGTGACCCTCGGACAGACAGCTCCTACGAGCAGTACTTC
>TRBV5-4|TRBD1|TRBJ2-2|.
CASSLPGTANTGELFF
TGTGCCAGCAGCTTGCCGGGGACAGCGAACACCGGGGAGCTGTTTTTT
>TRBV5-1|.|TRBJ2-5|.
CASSRLRADQETQYF
TGCGCCAGCAGCAGGTTGCGCGCGGACCAAGAGACCCAGTACTTC
>TRBV6-5|.|TRBJ2-5|.
CASSHGRGWETQYF
TGTGCCAGCAGCCACGGTAGGGGCTGGGAGACCCAGTACTTC
>TRBV5-1|TRBD2|TRBJ2-3|.
CASSLALAGLDTQYF
TGCGCCAGCAGCTTGGCACTAGCGGGACTGGATACGCAGTATTTT
>TRBV29-1|.|TRBJ1-5|.
CSVAGLNQPQHF
TGCAGCGTTGCCGGACTCAATCAGCCCCAGCATTTT
>TRBV5-6|TRBD2|TRBJ2-5|.
CASSSPSGGETQYF
TGTGCCAGCAGCTCCCCTAGCGGGGGAGAGACCCAGTACTTC
>TRBV10-2|.|TRBJ2-6|once
CASGGSGANVLTF
TGCGCCAGCGGAGGATCCGGGGCCAACGTCCTGACTTTC
>TRBV3-1/TRBV3-2|TRBD1|TRBJ1-5|.
CASSPRRQGGNQPQHF
TGTGCCAGCAGCCCCCGCCGACAGGGAGGCAATCAGCCCCAGCATTTT
>TRBV5-6|.|TRBJ1-1|.
CASSLPRQAYAEAFF
TGTGCCAGCAGCTTGCCCCGACAGGCTTACGCTGAAGCTTTCTTT
>TRBV3-1/TRBV3-2|TRBD1|TRBJ1-4|.
CASSQGQGLTNEKLFF
TGTGCCAGCAGCCAGGGACAGGGGCTCACTAATGAAAAACTGTTTTTT
>TRBV28|TRBD1|TRBJ1-6|.
CASRSGQTYNSPLHF
TGTGCCAGTAGATCGGGACAGACATATAATTCACCCCTCCACTTT
>TRBV5-4|TRBD1|TRBJ2-3|.
CASSRSGTGEARTQYF
TGTGCCAGCAGCCGATCGGGGACAGGGGAGGCGCGAACGCAGTATTTT
>TRBV5-1|TRBD1|TRBJ1-1|.
CASSRDSNTEAFF
TGCGCCAGCAGCCGGGACAGCAACACTGAAGCTTTCTTT
>TRBV5-1|TRBD2|TRBJ2-1|.
CASHQGGLGYNEQFF
TGCGCCAGCCATCAAGGGGGACTAGGCTACAATGAGCAGTTCTTC
>TRBV18|TRBD2|TRBJ2-7|.
CASSTGGVPYEQYF
TGTGCCAGCTCCACGGGGGGGGTCCCCTACGAGCAGTACTTC
>TRBV6-5|.|TRBJ1-1|once
CASTGTTAQGAFF
TGTGCCAGCACCGGGACAACGGCTCAGGGAGCTTTCTTT
>TRBV2|TRBD2|TRBJ2-5|.
CASMFPASGGRTQYF
TGTGCCAGCATGTTCCCGGCTAGCGGGGGGCGGACCCAGTACTTC
>TRBV5-1|TRBD2|TRBJ2-5|.
CASSLGSGGAVETQYF
TGCGCCAGCAGCTTGGGTAGCGGGGGGGCCGTGGAGACCCAGTACTTC
>TRBV7-2|TRBD2|TRBJ2-5|.
CASSSDPGGWETQYF
TGTGCCAGCAGCTCGGACCCGGGGGGTTGGGAGACCCAGTACTTC
>TRBV25-1|TRBD2|TRBJ2-5|.
CASSERLAKTQYF
TGTGCCAGCAGTGAGCGACTAGCCAAGACCCAGTACTTC
>TRBV5-1|TRBD2|TRBJ2-1|.
CASSSSSEAGGTYNEQFF
TGCGCCAGCAGCTCGAGTTCGGAAGCGGGGGGAACCTACAATGAGCAGTTCTTC
>TRBV5-1|TRBD1|TRBJ1-1|.
CASSLTTTGDTEAFF
TGCGCCAGCAGCTTGACCACGACAGGGGACACTGAAGCTTTCTTT
>TRBV27|.|TRBJ2-3|.
CASTMTKHRYTQYF
TGTGCCAGCACGATGACTAAACACAGATATACGCAGTATTTT
>TRBV6-5|.|TRBJ2-7|few
CASRQVNSYEQYF
TGTGCCAGCCGGCAGGTTAACTCCTACGAGCAGTACTTC
>TRBV9|.|TRBJ2-3|.
CASSPTGSGAYTDTQYF
TGTGCCAGCAGCCCGACGGGTAGCGGAGCATACACAGATACGCAGTATTTT
>TRBV29-1|.|TRBJ2-7|.
CSVEVAGTYSYEQYF
TGCAGCGTTGAAGTGGCCGGGACTTACTCCTACGAGCAGTACTTC
>TRBV7-9|.|TRBJ1-6|.
CASSPGGDNSPLHF
TGTGCCAGCAGCCCGGGGGGAGACAATTCACCCCTCCACTTT
>TRBV9|TRBD2|TRBJ2-5|.
CASSPGTSGAYF
TGTGCCAGCAGCCCCGGGACTAGCGGGGCTTACTTC
>TRBV7-2|.|TRBJ2-7|few
CASSLPRTFGGSYEQYF
TGTGCCAGCAGCTTACCGCGTACATTCGGCGGCTCCTACGAGCAGTACTTC
>TRBV28|TRBD1|TRBJ1-4|.
CASRKRQGALKPRNEKLFF
TGTGCCAGCAGGAAAAGACAGGGGGCGTTGAAACCCCGGAATGAAAAACTGTTTTTT
>TRBV28|.|TRBJ1-2|.
CASSRRSTGAYGYTF
TGTGCCAGCAGTCGCAGGTCCACTGGCGCTTATGGCTACACCTTC
>TRBV4-1|TRBD1|TRBJ2-7|.
CASSHEGQGDNEQYF
TGCGCCAGCAGCCATGAAGGACAGGGGGATAACGAGCAGTACTTC